This T cell receptor beta chain originates from a study of control samples from healthy donors and cancer patients. Per the germline V gene, CDR1 is LGHNA and CDR2 is YSLEER. Unmatched junction bases numbered 2, after V lost 4 bases and J lost 1 base. This CDR3 is 14 amino acids long. TCRdb's table, derived via immunoSEQ multiplex PCR, lists solely in-frame clones and lacks some. The sample consists of more than 60,000 clones, roughly 90% of them appearing once. Sequencing used PBMCs. The chain carries TRBV4-3 and TRBJ1-2; 8 nucleotides line up with TRBD1. This TCR derives from a woman between 50 and 59 years old with colorectal cancer. The CDR3 loop is CASSRDRNNYGYTF. The CDR3 region has the DNA TGCGCCAGCAGCCGGGACAGGAATAACTATGGCTACACCTTC.